The clone carrying this TCR beta chain has just one count. The target antigen is unknown. These data come from a study of blood T cells in healthy people across ages. Study-wide points: Unsorted PBMC input precluded a conclusive naive versus antigen-experienced comparison. Among T cells, TCR beta diversity per million cells dropped roughly linearly as age rose. Relative to aged donors, long-lived donors carried more naive CD4+ cells and displayed higher diversity. It was held that the diversity estimates obtained from one million T cells were underestimates.

A second about 6 to 11 cycle PCR used barcoded and J-beta primers. One entry per CDR3 protein results from TCRdb running MiXCR on the 5' RACE reads. The sample shows roughly 500,000 distinct CDR3 sequences, 27% of them seen only once. The sequence came from a woman in her sixties or seventies in good health. Input material: blood.

CDR3 in DNA: TGTGCCAGCAGCCGGGGACACATGAACACTGAAGCTTTCTTT. Protein sequence: CASSRGHMNTEAFF. The chain links TRBV7-2 to TRBJ1-1; D might be TRBD1 (6 bases). Looked up from germline, CDR1 is SGHTA and CDR2 is FQGNSA. The CDR3 runs 14 residues. Trimming shortened V by 5 bases and J by 0 bases, and 10 bases separated the two germline ends.